The rows below give T cell receptor beta chains drawn from one sample of a study of CD8 T cells in ankylosing spondylitis. TCRdb analysed the 5' RACE reads with MiXCR anew, one entry per CDR3 protein. The sample consists of hundreds of thousands of distinct CDR3 sequences, roughly 20% of them appearing once. Sequencing input: blood, either unsorted or a sorted T cell fraction (not recorded which). These receptors all come from a male donor with ankylosing spondylitis or in good health (not recorded which). Both conserved end residues are part of each CDR3. Each record gives: clone size, J gene, V gene, D gene, CDR3 DNA, CDR3 protein. A D gene is named only where the DNA matches it firmly. Rows give clone size only sometimes, using once, few, many, or a class for an expanded clone.

>few|TRBJ2-7|TRBV2|NA
TGTGCCAGCAGTGGTGGGGCCTCCAATCCTACCTACGAGCAGTACTTC
CASSGGASNPTYEQYF
>many|TRBJ2-1|TRBV20-1|TRBD2
TGCAGTGCGAGAAGCGGGGGGGCCTTCTACAATGAGCAGTTCTTC
CSARSGGAFYNEQFF
>NA|TRBJ2-7|TRBV4-1|TRBD1
TGCGCCAGCAGCCAAACCCGGGGACAGTCCTACGAGCAGTACTTC
CASSQTRGQSYEQYF
>NA|TRBJ2-1|TRBV12-3/TRBV12-4|NA
TGTGCCAGCAGTTCCGACCGGGACCTACCCTTCGGTGAGCAGTTCTTC
CASSSDRDLPFGEQFF
>few|TRBJ2-1|TRBV20-1|TRBD2
TGCAGTCCCGGGACTAGCCATAGTAATGAGCAGTTCTTC
CSPGTSHSNEQFF
>NA|TRBJ2-3|TRBV5-1|NA
TGCGCCAGCACCCCGGCGGAGGGGCCCCCAGATACGCAGTATTTT
CASTPAEGPPDTQYF
>few|TRBJ2-3|TRBV27|NA
TGTGCCACGGGGCGGACCCGAGGAGATACGCAGTATTTT
CATGRTRGDTQYF
>NA|TRBJ2-7|TRBV3-1|NA
TGTGCCAGCAGCCAATCGCCATGGTTCAAATACGAGCAGTACTTC
CASSQSPWFKYEQYF
>NA|TRBJ2-3|TRBV12-3/TRBV12-4|NA
TGTGCCAGCAGTTCACAGTGGCTACAGGTACGGGCGCAGTATTTT
CASSSQWLQVRAQYF
>few|TRBJ2-1|TRBV20-1|TRBD2
TGCAGTGCTAGAGGAGGCGGGCTAGCGGGGGCCCACAATGAGCAGTTCTTC
CSARGGGLAGAHNEQFF
>few|TRBJ2-7|TRBV9|NA
TGTGCCAGCAGCGACCGCTTAGGGTCCGAGCAGTACTTC
CASSDRLGSEQYF
>NA|TRBJ1-2|TRBV12-3/TRBV12-4|TRBD1
TGTGCCAGCAGTTTGGACCACAGGGGGCTGAACTATGGCTACACCTTC
CASSLDHRGLNYGYTF
>NA|TRBJ2-2|TRBV5-1|NA
TGCGCCAGCAGCTTGGCCGGGGCCGTAGAGGCCGGGGAGCTGTTTTTT
CASSLAGAVEAGELFF
>NA|TRBJ2-5|TRBV9|NA
TGTGCCAGCAGCGGGGGGACCGCGGGAGAGACCCAGTACTTC
CASSGGTAGETQYF
>few|TRBJ2-2|TRBV12-3/TRBV12-4|TRBD2
TGTGCCAGCAGTTCGGGACTAGTTCGCACCGGGGAGCTGTTTTTT
CASSSGLVRTGELFF
>NA|TRBJ2-7|TRBV28|NA
TGTGCCAGCAGTTTACGAGGAGGTTCCTACGAGCAGTACTTC
CASSLRGGSYEQYF
>NA|TRBJ2-3|TRBV29-1|TRBD1
TGCAGCGTTGAGGGACAGCCAGATACGCAGTATTTT
CSVEGQPDTQYF
>few|TRBJ2-1|TRBV15|NA
TGTGCCACCAGCAGATCCTACAGAGAGCAGTTCTTC
CATSRSYREQFF
>NA|TRBJ2-2|TRBV29-1|NA
TGCAGCGTTGTGTTCACCGGGGAGCTGTTTTTT
CSVVFTGELFF
>few|TRBJ2-7|TRBV20-1|NA
TGCAGTGGGCTAGCAGTTGCCGAGCAGTACTTC
CSGLAVAEQYF
>NA|TRBJ2-5|TRBV3-1|TRBD2
TGTGCCAGCTGCCAAGATCTTGCTAGCGGGAGCCTCCAAGAGACCCAGTACTTC
CASCQDLASGSLQETQYF
>few|TRBJ2-1|TRBV20-1|NA
TGCAGTGCTAGAGATCTGGGGAGGATGCCCTACAATGAGCAGTTCTTC
CSARDLGRMPYNEQFF
>once|TRBJ2-5|TRBV7-9|NA
TGTGCCAGCAGTCAATGGGACAACCAAGAGACCCAGTACTTC
CASSQWDNQETQYF
>few|TRBJ1-2|TRBV29-1|TRBD1
TGCAGCGCCCTGGACAGGGATGGTGGCTACACCTTC
CSALDRDGGYTF
>few|TRBJ2-5|TRBV29-1|NA
TGCAGCGTTGAAGATGGACACTCGTACCAAGAGACCCAGTACTTC
CSVEDGHSYQETQYF
>NA|TRBJ2-2|TRBV9|NA
TGTGCCAGCAGCGTTTGGGGTGGCGGTTCCGGAGAGGGGCTGTTTTTT
CASSVWGGGSGEGLFF
>few|TRBJ2-5|TRBV12-3/TRBV12-4|NA
TGTGCCAGCAGCCCCTTGGGACTCGATGAGACCCAGTACTTC
CASSPLGLDETQYF
>few|TRBJ2-7|TRBV29-1|TRBD1
TGCAGCGTTGAGGGACAGGGGGAATCCTACGAGCAGTACTTC
CSVEGQGESYEQYF
>few|TRBJ1-5|TRBV12-3/TRBV12-4|NA
TGTGCCAGCAGCTCCTCCGAGGGCAATCAGCCCCAGCATTTT
CASSSSEGNQPQHF